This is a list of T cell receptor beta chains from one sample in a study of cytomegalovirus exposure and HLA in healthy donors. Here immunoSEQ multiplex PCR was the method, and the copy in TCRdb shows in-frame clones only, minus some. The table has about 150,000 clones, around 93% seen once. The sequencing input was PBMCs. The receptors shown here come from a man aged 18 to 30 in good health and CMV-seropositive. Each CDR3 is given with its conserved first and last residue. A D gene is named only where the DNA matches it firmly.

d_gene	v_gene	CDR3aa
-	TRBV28	CASSPSHEQFF
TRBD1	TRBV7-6	CASSPLGQGGQPQHF
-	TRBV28	CASTTGAYEQYF
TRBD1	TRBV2	CASSMTGGANQPQHF
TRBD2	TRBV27	CASSPGLAGGLNPTQYF
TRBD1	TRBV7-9	CASSSTDRVNTEAFF
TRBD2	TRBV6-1	CASSEYLAGVSTDTQYF
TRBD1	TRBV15	CATSRDRGNIDTQYF
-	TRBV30	CAWTRLDLGTDTQYF
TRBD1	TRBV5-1	CASSPFGTGSGSEQFF
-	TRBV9	CASSVGGGRAYNEQFF
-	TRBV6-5	CASSYYISGELFF
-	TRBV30	CAWSVGGDTGELFF
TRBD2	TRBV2	CASSPGTSGVNEQFF
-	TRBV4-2	CASSQEGSIDEQFF
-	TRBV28	CASSFQGLNTEAFF
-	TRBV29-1	CSVGSGRGRNEQFF
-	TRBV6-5	CASRREGAVTGELFF
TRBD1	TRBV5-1	CASSLGTGDETQYF
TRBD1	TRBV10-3	CAITSGGRDYGYTF
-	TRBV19	CASSNQGGVEAFF
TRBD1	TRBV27	CASSLWGQTKETQYF
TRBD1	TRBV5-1	CASSLAVAGGGTEAFF
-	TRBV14	CASSPGYTYEQYF
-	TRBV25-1	CASRGLYAVDEQFF
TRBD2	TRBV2	CATSLAGPTDTQYF
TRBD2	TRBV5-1	CASSLGLAVEYTDTQYF
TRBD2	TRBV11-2	CASSSYRDYAFYNEQFF
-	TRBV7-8	CASSPGLHMNIQYF
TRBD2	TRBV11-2	CASSLAPQLAGGGYEQYF
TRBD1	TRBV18	CASSPSGGGNTIYF
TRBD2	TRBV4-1	CASSQEAGAWDTQYF
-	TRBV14	CASSPTRGRGTSTDTQYF
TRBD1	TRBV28	CASRKGQGGSSGANVLTF
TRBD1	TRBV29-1	CSVAGDRGLGEQFF
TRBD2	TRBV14	CASSWVYPGLADTGELFF
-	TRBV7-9	CASSNRVGGTGELFF
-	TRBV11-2	CASSLVAVNNEQFF
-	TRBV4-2	CASSQVLAETSTDTQYF
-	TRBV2	CASSLGGVDGYTF
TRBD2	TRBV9	CASSATSGRSSYNEQFF
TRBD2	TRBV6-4	CASSVVAGGNEQFF
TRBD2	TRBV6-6	CASSLTAGNNEQFF
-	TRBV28	CASRYRTRGYNSPLHF
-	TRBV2	CASSGRRTDTQYF
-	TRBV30	CAWSGKEYRETQYF
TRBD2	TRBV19	CATGTSGNTGELFF
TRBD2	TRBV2	CASSGSSGSPQETQYF
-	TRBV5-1	CASRDSTTDTQYF
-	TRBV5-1	CASSSGILRYEQYF
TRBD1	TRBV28	CASSWKGAYSPLHF